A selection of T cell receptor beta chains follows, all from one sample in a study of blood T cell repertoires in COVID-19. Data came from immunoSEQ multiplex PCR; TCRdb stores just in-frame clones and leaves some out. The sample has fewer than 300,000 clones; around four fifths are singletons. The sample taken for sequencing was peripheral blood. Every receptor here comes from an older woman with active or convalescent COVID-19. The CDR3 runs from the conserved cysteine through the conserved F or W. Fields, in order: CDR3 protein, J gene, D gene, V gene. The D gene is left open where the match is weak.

CASSTLRGEKLFF	TRBJ1-4	.	TRBV6-5
CASSEVRVVYEQYF	TRBJ2-7	.	TRBV2
CASSLLTGTGNTIYF	TRBJ1-3	TRBD1	TRBV28
CASSPGNDRVGTEAFF	TRBJ1-1	TRBD1	TRBV18
CASSYGQGATDTQYF	TRBJ2-3	TRBD1	TRBV10-1
CASSLVNTQYF	TRBJ2-3	.	TRBV12-3/TRBV12-4
CASTPILADTQYF	TRBJ2-3	TRBD2	TRBV5-6
CASSWTGAGEQYF	TRBJ2-7	TRBD1	TRBV27
CASSQNAGLAGPSGANVLTF	TRBJ2-6	TRBD2	TRBV2
CASSPRPKMVGERSAGEQFF	TRBJ2-1	.	TRBV6-6
CASRVGGARYNEQFF	TRBJ2-1	.	TRBV6-5
CASSLGSRLAGDTDTQYF	TRBJ2-3	TRBD2	TRBV19
CASSTKRAGRDETQYF	TRBJ2-5	.	TRBV6-2/TRBV6-3
CAITGTGGTGELFF	TRBJ2-2	TRBD1	TRBV10-3
CASSLGLTWTEAFF	TRBJ1-1	.	TRBV7-6
CASSLMSGRGTDTQYF	TRBJ2-3	TRBD2	TRBV28
CASRMDRLGEQYF	TRBJ2-7	TRBD1	TRBV6-5